This T cell receptor (beta chain) originates from a study of somatic mutations in cytotoxic T cells in rheumatoid arthritis. Regarding the study as a whole: Per patient, the largest CD8+ clone was found to exceed 20% of CD8+ cells in about an eighth of the roughly 60 cases.

About this clone itself: The antigen is undetermined.

TCRdb's table, derived via immunoSEQ multiplex PCR, lists solely in-frame clones and lacks some. The table lists 8,000 to 8,500 clones, under 80% of them singletons, with under 40% in the top ten. J was trimmed by 1 base and V by 2 bases; bases with no gene match: 5. The CDR3 length is 15 residues. Germline V gene sequence: CDR1 SQVTM, CDR2 ANQGSEA. This receptor was taken from an adult with rheumatoid arthritis. The genes are TRBV29-1 and TRBJ2-5, with 9 bases aligning to TRBD1. Sequencing used CD8+ T cells sorted from blood. This CDR3 reads CSVERDRVPQETQYF. In nucleotides, the CDR3 is TGCAGCGTTGAACGGGACAGGGTCCCCCAAGAGACCCAGTACTTC. Using reference TRBV29-1 and TRBJ2-5 for the parts outside the CDR3, the full variable domain is SAVISQKPSRDICQRGTSLTIQCQVDSQVTMMFWYRQQPGQSLTLIATANQGSEATYESGFVIDKFPISRPNLTFSTLTVSNMSPEDSSIYLCSVERDRVPQETQYFGPGTRLLVL.